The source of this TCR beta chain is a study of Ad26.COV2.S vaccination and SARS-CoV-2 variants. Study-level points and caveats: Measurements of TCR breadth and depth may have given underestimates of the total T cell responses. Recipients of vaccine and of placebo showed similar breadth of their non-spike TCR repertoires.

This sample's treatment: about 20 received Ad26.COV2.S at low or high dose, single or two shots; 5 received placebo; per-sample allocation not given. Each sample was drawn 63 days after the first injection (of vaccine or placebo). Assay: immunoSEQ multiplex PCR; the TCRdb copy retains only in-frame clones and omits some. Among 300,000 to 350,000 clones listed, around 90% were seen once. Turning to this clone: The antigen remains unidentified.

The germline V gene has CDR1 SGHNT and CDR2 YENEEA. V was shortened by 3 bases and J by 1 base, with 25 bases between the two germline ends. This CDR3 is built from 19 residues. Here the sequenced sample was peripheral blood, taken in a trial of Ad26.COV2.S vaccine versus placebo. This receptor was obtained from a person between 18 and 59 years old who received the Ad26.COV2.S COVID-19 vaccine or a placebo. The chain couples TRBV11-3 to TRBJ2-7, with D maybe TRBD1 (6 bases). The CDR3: CASSLVKLWRQDKSYEQYF. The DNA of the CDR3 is TGTGCCAGCAGCTTGGTTAAGCTCTGGAGACAGGATAAATCCTACGAGCAGTACTTC. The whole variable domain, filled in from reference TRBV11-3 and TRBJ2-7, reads EAGVVQSPRYKIIEKKQPVAFWCNPISGHNTLYWYLQNLGQGPELLIRYENEEAVDDSQLPKDRFSAERLKGVDSTLKIQPAELGDSAVYLCASSLVKLWRQDKSYEQYFGPGTRLTVT.